The 29 T cell receptor beta chains listed next were all sequenced from one sample in a study of cytomegalovirus exposure and HLA in healthy donors. 13 Jbeta primers and 60 Vbeta primers were used for the PCR. Clones were read by immunoSEQ multiplex PCR, and TCRdb kept only the in-frame ones, dropping some. The data show about 120,000 clones, with 60% to 85% seen just once and nearly 3% held by the top ten. The sequencing sample was made of PBMCs. These receptors all stem from a woman aged 40 to 55 in good health and CMV-seropositive.

The V gene is TRBV5-1, the J gene TRBJ1-2, with TRBD1 identical over 10 bases. The CDR3 loop spans 15 amino acids. V was clipped by 4 bases and J by 3 bases; unmatched bases: 6. Germline V gives CDR1 SGHRS, CDR2 YFSETQ. CDR3 region: CASSPPGQGYYGYTF. The DNA of the CDR3 is TGCGCCAGCAGCCCACCGGGACAGGGGTACTATGGCTACACCTTC. Looking up the rest from reference TRBV5-1 and TRBJ1-2 gives the full variable domain: KAGVTQTPRYLIKTRGQQVTLSCSPISGHRSVSWYQQTPGQGLQFLFEYFSETQRNKGNFPGRFSGRQFSNSRSEMNVSTLELGDSALYLCASSPPGQGYYGYTFGSGTRLTVV.

V is TRBV5-1 and J is TRBJ2-5, with 8 bases identical to TRBD1. Trimming cost V 3 bases and J 3 bases; bases outside gene matches: 1. The CDR3 consists of 13 residues. CDR1 and CDR2 from the germline V gene are SGHRS and YFSETQ. The CDR3 loop reads CASSWTGKETQYF. The CDR3 region has the DNA TGCGCCAGCAGCTGGACAGGGAAAGAGACCCAGTACTTC.

In this sample, this clone turned up once. The V and J genes are TRBV6-6 and TRBJ2-7, with TRBD1 as a possible D gene (5 bases). V lost 4 bases, J lost 1 base, and 11 bases lay in between. Looked up from germline, CDR1 is MNHNY and CDR2 is SVGAGI (reference sequence). CDR3 length: 14 amino acids. CDR3 sequence: CASSLPTASYEQYF. The DNA of the CDR3 is TGTGCCAGCAGTTTACCGACAGCATCCTACGAGCAGTACTTC.

This clone has just one count. The gene calls are TRBV7-2 and TRBJ1-1; 8 bases align to TRBD1. The V gene's germline CDR1 is SGHTA and CDR2 FQGNSA. The CDR3 extends over 15 amino acids. Trimming at V came to 1 base and at J to 7 bases, leaving 8 bases not matched to a gene. As DNA, the CDR3 is TGTGCCAGCAGCTTAGATTCAGGGGGCAAGGGTGAAGCTTTCTTT. This gives the protein CASSLDSGGKGEAFF.

V usage is TRBV7-7 and J usage is TRBJ2-1; D is uncertain. The CDR3 totals 14 residues. Trimming left V 0 bases short and J 5 bases short, with 8 bases between. The germline gives CDR1 SSHAT, CDR2 FNYEAQ (reference sequence). CDR3 sequence (DNA): TGTGCCAGCAGCTTAGCGTTTTCCGACAATGAGCAGTTCTTC. Translated: CASSLAFSDNEQFF.

There are a few counts of this clone. The chain joins TRBV27 to TRBJ2-7; the D gene is possibly TRBD2 (5 bases). The germline V and J ends were trimmed by 4 bases and 5 bases, with 6 bases remaining between them. Per the germline V gene, CDR1 is MNHEY and CDR2 is SMNVEV (reference sequence). The CDR3 has 11 residues. In nucleotides, the CDR3 is TGTGCCAGCAGTTGGAGGCACGAGCAGTACTTC. This translates into CASSWRHEQYF.

The V call is TRBV19, the J call TRBJ1-1; D might be TRBD1 (6 bases). The V end lost 4 bases, the J end lost 5 bases, and 14 bases lay between the germline ends. The CDR3 spans 14 residues. CDR1 is LNHDA, CDR2 SQIVND, per germline (reference sequence). Here the CDR3 DNA reads TGTGCCAGTAGTAACCCCCGGGGGGCGACTGAAGCTTTCTTT. Translating it yields CASSNPRGATEAFF.

The gene calls are TRBV5-4 and TRBJ1-1, with D possibly being TRBD1 (6 bases). The CDR3 consists of 14 residues. Germline V gives CDR1 SGHNT, CDR2 YYREEE (reference sequence). The V and J ends lost 1 base and 0 bases respectively, with 7 bases between them. The CDR3 DNA is TGTGCCAGCAGCTTGACAGGGATGAACACTGAAGCTTTCTTT. Translating it yields CASSLTGMNTEAFF.

The chain recombines TRBV7-9 with TRBJ1-2; tentatively, D is TRBD1 (5 bases). The CDR3 sequence is 14 residues long. CDR1 and CDR2 (germline): SEHNR, FQNEAQ (reference sequence). The germline V and J ends were trimmed by 5 bases and 5 bases, with 15 bases remaining between them. DNA for the CDR3: TGTGCCAGCAGCCCAGCCGACAGCATATATGGCTACACCTTC. This translates into CASSPADSIYGYTF.

This clone was seen at least ten times. V is TRBV4-1 and J is TRBJ1-2; D unresolved. CDR1 and CDR2 (germline): MGHRA, YSYEKL. The CDR3 extends over 15 amino acids. The V end was cut by 0 bases, the J end by 6 bases, with 14 bases between. The DNA for the CDR3 is TGCGCCAGCAGCCAAGATCGCGGGAGCGGGGATGGCTACACCTTC. It encodes CASSQDRGSGDGYTF.

This clone was picked up a small number of times. The V gene is TRBV5-8, the J gene TRBJ1-4; D remains ambiguous. Looked up from germline, CDR1 is SGHTS and CDR2 is YDEGEE. The CDR3 length is 14 residues. The V end lost 1 base, the J end lost 0 bases, and 4 bases lay between the germline ends. The CDR3 region has the DNA TGTGCCAGCAGCTTGCGGGCAACTAATGAAAAACTGTTTTTT. Translation gives CASSLRATNEKLFF.

The chain carries TRBV7-2 and TRBJ2-7, with TRBD2 as a possible D gene (5 bases). Germline V gene data show CDR1 as SGHTA and CDR2 as FQGNSA. The V and J ends lost 3 bases and 0 bases respectively, with 15 bases between them. The CDR3 totals 16 residues. CDR3 protein: CASSFRGADFSYEQYF. The CDR3 DNA follows: TGTGCCAGCAGCTTCCGGGGAGCGGACTTCTCCTACGAGCAGTACTTC.

The chain couples TRBV19 to TRBJ1-2; the match to TRBD1 covers 8 bases. This CDR3 spans 14 amino acids. V lost 6 bases and J lost 4; bases outside the gene matches: 7. The germline gives CDR1 LNHDA, CDR2 SQIVND (reference sequence). The CDR3 sequence: CASRSTGALYGYTF. CDR3 bases: TGTGCCAGTAGGTCGACAGGGGCCCTCTATGGCTACACCTTC.

This chain links TRBV15 with TRBJ2-6, with D maybe TRBD1 (5 bases). The germline gives CDR1 LNHNV, CDR2 YYDKDF (reference sequence). This CDR3 has 17 residues. Trimming removed 1 base at V and 1 base at J, with 11 bases between. CDR3 sequence (DNA): TGTGCCACCAGCAGAGGCCCAAAGGGGTCTGGGGCCAACGTCCTGACTTTC. Protein product: CATSRGPKGSGANVLTF.

This rearrangement joins TRBV4-2 to TRBJ2-1, with TRBD2 as a possible D gene (5 bases). CDR3 size: 14 residues. Germline CDR1 and CDR2: LGHNA and YNFKEQ. V gave up 4 bases and J gave up 10 bases, with 17 bases separating them. This CDR3 is CASSRRTAPGEQFF. The CDR3 DNA sequence: TGTGCCAGCAGCCGCAGGACTGCCCCGGGGGAGCAGTTCTTC.

This chain joins TRBV4-1 and TRBJ2-7; D is possibly TRBD2 (5 bases). The CDR3 is 13 amino acids. V dropped 4 bases and J dropped 6 bases, with 13 bases sitting between them. Looked up from germline, CDR1 is MGHRA and CDR2 is YSYEKL. Here the CDR3 reads CASSPLPSGEQYF. CDR3 DNA: TGCGCCAGCAGCCCCCTCCCCAGCGGCGAGCAGTACTTC.

Only a few counts were recorded for this clone. The CDR3: CASSPPRGQYEQYF. The CDR3 nucleotides read TGTGCCAGCTCACCACCGAGGGGACAGTACGAGCAGTACTTC. The chain uses TRBV18 and TRBJ2-7; 7 positions match TRBD1. Germline CDR1 KGHSH, CDR2 LQKENI. This CDR3 has 14 amino acids. The V and J ends lost 0 bases and 4 bases, in that order; junction bases with no gene match: 3.

This chain joins TRBV28 and TRBJ1-5; maybe TRBD1 (5 bases). Germline CDR1 and CDR2: MDHEN and SYDVKM. V shed 4 bases and J shed 5 bases, with 18 bases lying between them. The CDR3 contains 16 residues. The CDR3 sequence: CASSSTGFGAYQPQHF. For the CDR3, the DNA is TGTGCCAGCAGTTCCACGGGTTTTGGGGCGTATCAGCCCCAGCATTTT.

This clone was picked up one time. This chain uses TRBV28 with TRBJ2-7; 10 nucleotides line up with TRBD2. Unmatched junction bases numbered 10, after V lost 7 bases and J lost 1 base. The CDR3 contains 16 residues. The germline V gene has CDR1 MDHEN and CDR2 SYDVKM. CDR3 nucleotide sequence: TGTGCCAGCACCACCCCTGGAGCGGGAGGGTCCTACGAGCAGTACTTC. Residues: CASTTPGAGGSYEQYF. Combining the CDR3 with reference TRBV28 and TRBJ2-7 gives the whole variable domain DVKVTQSSRYLVKRTGEKVFLECVQDMDHENMFWYRQDPGLGLRLIYFSYDVKMKEKGDIPEGYSVSREKKERFSLILESASTNQTSMYLCASTTPGAGGSYEQYFGPGTRLTVT.

The genes are TRBV7-3 and TRBJ1-1; 8 nucleotides match TRBD1. V was pared by 5 bases and J by 1 base, with 6 bases of the junction left unmatched. Looked up from germline, CDR1 is SGHTA and CDR2 is FQGTGA. This CDR3 has 15 amino acids. The CDR3: CASSVYGTGNTEAFF. The CDR3 coding sequence is TGTGCCAGCAGCGTGTATGGGACAGGGAACACTGAAGCTTTCTTT.

The CDR3 is CASSQEGQNSYEQYF. CDR3 sequence (DNA): TGCGCCAGCAGCCAAGAGGGACAGAATTCCTACGAGCAGTACTTC. The rearrangement joins TRBV4-3 to TRBJ2-7, with 7 positions matching TRBD1. The length of the CDR3 is 15 residues. Per germline, CDR1 LGHNA and CDR2 YSLEER. V gave up 0 bases and J gave up 1 base; unmatched junction bases: 3.

This rearrangement joins TRBV7-3 to TRBJ2-7, with 9 bases matching TRBD1. The CDR3 totals 15 residues. The germline V gene has CDR1 SGHTA and CDR2 FQGTGA. V lost 4 bases to trimming and J lost 7 bases; unmatched junction nucleotides: 11. For the CDR3, the DNA is TGTGCCAGCAGCTCAGGGGGGACAGGGTCCCAAGAGCAGTACTTC. The encoded protein is CASSSGGTGSQEQYF.

This clone showed up just a few times. This sequence joins TRBV6-1 and TRBJ2-7; TRBD1 might be the D (6 bases). The CDR3 totals 15 residues. V was shortened by 1 base and J by 8 bases, with 18 bases between the two germline ends. CDR1 and CDR2 from the germline V gene are MNHNS and SASEGT. In DNA, the CDR3 is TGTGCCAGCAGTGAAGTACCAAGCCGGGACATCAAGCAGTACTTC. It specifies CASSEVPSRDIKQYF.

The chain couples TRBV19 to TRBJ2-2; TRBD1 aligns across 8 bases. CDR1 and CDR2 from the germline V gene are LNHDA and SQIVND (reference sequence). CDR3 size: 16 residues. The J segment lost 4 bases and the V segment lost 5 bases, leaving 9 bases of the junction unmatched. The CDR3 nucleotides are TGTGCCAGTAGTTCCGACAGGGGAGGTCTCACCGGGGAGCTGTTTTTT. This gives the protein CASSSDRGGLTGELFF.

This clone was counted a few times. The J gene is TRBJ1-2, the V gene TRBV29-1; D not certain. This CDR3 is 11 amino acids long. Germline CDR1 is SQVTM and CDR2 is ANQGSEA. Trimming pared 4 bases from V and 0 bases from J, leaving 3 bases between. CDR3 sequence reads: CSVAANYGYTF. The CDR3, as DNA: TGCAGCGTTGCAGCTAACTATGGCTACACCTTC.

This chain uses TRBV5-6 with TRBJ2-7; tentatively, D is TRBD2 (5 bases). Germline V gene sequence: CDR1 SGHDT, CDR2 YYEEEE. Trimming shortened V by 7 bases and J by 7 bases, and 15 bases separated the two germline ends. This CDR3 comprises 12 residues. The DNA of the CDR3 is TGTGCCAGCGAGGGAGTTCCGGGAGAGCAGTACTTC. It translates to CASEGVPGEQYF.

This clone turned up a few times. The chain links TRBV5-6 to TRBJ2-1, with a tentative D call TRBD2 (6 bases). The length of the CDR3 is 15 residues. Germline CDR1 and CDR2: SGHDT and YYEEEE. The V end was cut by 4 bases, the J end by 3 bases, with 14 bases between. In DNA, the CDR3 is TGTGCCAGCAGCCCATTCGGAGGGAGCTACAATGAGCAGTTCTTC. It yields the protein CASSPFGGSYNEQFF.

This rearrangement joins TRBV7-7 to TRBJ2-1, with 7 nucleotides matching TRBD2. The germline CDR1 and CDR2 sequences are SSHAT and FNYEAQ (reference sequence). The trim removed 2 bases at V and 7 bases at J, leaving 11 bases unmatched. The CDR3 spans 16 residues. The CDR3 loop reads CASSLSMRLGGNEQFF. The CDR3 coding sequence is TGTGCCAGCAGCTTATCGATGAGATTGGGGGGGAATGAGCAGTTCTTC.

This clone has a handful of counts. This rearrangement joins TRBV7-2 to TRBJ1-5, with 12 bases fitting TRBD1. In germline, CDR1 is SGHTA, CDR2 FQGNSA. The J segment lost 5 bases and the V segment lost 4 bases, leaving 3 bases of the junction unmatched. This CDR3 comprises 15 residues. The CDR3 loop is CASSWDRGQDQPQHF. For the CDR3, the DNA is TGTGCCAGCAGCTGGGACAGGGGGCAGGATCAGCCCCAGCATTTT.